This entry is about one TCR beta chain. The target of this receptor is not known. No base-level quality is on record; no much larger clone is a single base apart. The data were taken from a study of blood T cell repertoires in COVID-19 (dated by TCRdb to between 2020 and 2021). For context, the study as a whole: Samples from collaborators originated in the United States, Italy and Spain and spanned both the acute and convalescent phases of COVID-19. The material from the prospective study consisted of cDNA or gDNA derived from T cells, B-cell-depleted T cells, or PBMCs. Subjects who had been exposed to COVID-19, were actively infected with it, or had recovered from it provided the deeply sampled blood TCRbeta repertoires that made up the dataset. The repertoires were made available in a free public database intended to serve as a resource for research on the immune response to SARS-CoV-2. Samples were obtained from the ongoing ImmuneRACE study (first 160 participants) and from over 1,000 subjects provided by 6 global collaborators. The sample metadata nearly always contained a de-identified subject ID, COVID-19 status, age in years and sex. HLA class I and class II types, where available, came from metadata supplied by the sample provider rather than from assay-based typing. The paper's findings and limits, for the study overall: The quantity of clinical and demographic metadata differed by source and by participant and was supplied without curation.

Taken from cysteine to phenylalanine, the CDR3 has 16 residues. CDR3 DNA only is kept here, 48 bases in frame from base 1. V drops 3 bases and J drops 2 bases, leaving 16 bases in between. The germline V gene (reference sequence) sets CDR1 to LNHDA and CDR2 to SQIVND. TCRbeta CDR3 regions were amplified from genomic DNA by means of the immunoSEQ Assay, a bias-controlled multiplex PCR. Per the original workflow: The number of nucleated cells in each sample was estimated by amplification of reference gene primers within the assay. To quantify the absolute abundance of each unique TCRbeta CDR3 rearrangement, sequence reads were collapsed and filtered. For each sample, productive Simpson clonality was calculated as the square root of Simpson's diversity index across productive rearrangements. The clones in this table, taken by TCRdb from immuneACCESS, are in-frame only. Not every clone is retained; where verified, under half of the shortfall comes from an unresolved V gene, and the cause of the rest is unknown. The V and J calls and clone size are taken from that table; D and trimming were inferred from the DNA. The sample includes 400,000 to 450,000 clones, with approximately 90% observed a single time. The ten largest account for 1% to 1.3% of the sample.

Enrolling through a virtual design, the prospective study's participants ranged in age from roughly 18 to 95 years and lived across roughly 24 United States geographic areas. In the prospective study, cohorts were assigned on the basis of participant-reported clinical history obtained from a screening survey and a study questionnaire. Recovered participants in ImmuneRACE Cohort 3 were defined by two consecutive negative NP/OP PCR tests, clearance by a healthcare professional, or resolution of symptoms. In the prospective study, mobile phlebotomists collected whole blood, serum and a nasopharyngeal or oropharyngeal swab from each participant. Over a roughly 2-month period, participants in the prospective study had the option of providing additional blood draws and questionnaires. Before DNA extraction, prospective study blood samples were shipped either frozen or at room temperature.

The V and J genes are TRBV19 and TRBJ1-1; D gene: possibly TRBD1, on 6 matching bases. This TCR derives from a man aged 25-40 years who had recovered from COVID-19. What was sequenced was PBMCs or T cells enriched from blood (not recorded which). The CDR3 protein sequence reads: CASSISQWTVNTEAFF. The nucleotides are TGTGCCAGTAGTATTTCACAATGGACAGTCAACACTGAAGCTTTCTTT.